This T cell receptor (beta chain) derives from a study of metastatic and nonmetastatic thyroid tumors. Background on the study: Repertoires were compared across blood and tumor or nodule tissue from malignant and benign thyroid patients. Study-wide results and caveats: When malignant thyroid tumors were compared with benign nodules, TCR beta diversity was reportedly significantly higher in the malignant tumors. This held in both blood and tumor samples.

Turning to this clone: Antigen specificity is unknown.

Ahead of thyroid surgery, no patient had received treatment of any kind. The germline gives CDR1 SGHAT, CDR2 FQNNGV. The junction had 7 bases not matched to a gene; V was cut back by 6 bases and J by 0 bases. The length of the CDR3 is 17 residues. Per the original methods: Clinicopathological groups of papillary thyroid cancer showed CDR3 differences that were used to build a distant-metastasis classifier. MiXCR re-clonotyped the PCR reads for TCRdb. V and J calls and clone size were set by TCRdb, not the authors. The sample lists over 50,000 clones; under 30% were seen once. The sequence came from a female donor with papillary thyroid cancer or a benign thyroid nodule (not recorded which). Some clones in this sample may be carry-over from other donors' samples. V is TRBV11-2 and J is TRBJ2-6; 8 nucleotides agree with TRBD1. Source material: blood. The DNA for the CDR3 is TGTGCCAGCAGATTTGGACAGGGCACCTCTGGGGCCAACGTCCTGACTTTC. This codes for CASRFGQGTSGANVLTF. The whole variable domain, remainder taken from reference TRBV11-2 and TRBJ2-6, is EAGVAQSPRYKIIEKRQSVAFWCNPISGHATLYWYQQILGQGPKLLIQFQNNGVVDDSQLPKDRFSAERLKGVDSTLKIQPAKLEDSAVYLCASRFGQGTSGANVLTFGAGSRLTVL.